This T cell receptor beta chain was recorded in a study of PD-L1 blockade in urothelial cancer. Study overall: Researchers found blood samples held a median of approximately 150,000 T cells.

This clone was seen a handful of times. Indicated time point: pretreatment peripheral blood. Patients in the study were battling locally advanced or metastatic urothelial carcinoma. The J segment lost 4 bases and the V segment lost 4 bases, leaving 10 bases of the junction unmatched. CDR1 and CDR2 (germline): LGHNA, YSLEER. The CDR3 is made up of 17 amino acids. This table comes from immunoSEQ multiplex PCR, and its TCRdb copy is limited to in-frame clones, with some not included. The top ten hold roughly 1.9% of the sample, which has about 87,000 clones, about four fifths seen once. The chain is built from TRBV4-3 and TRBJ2-3; 11 bases fit TRBD2. This sequence was found in a man between 60 and 75 years old with urothelial cancer. Material: PBMCs, obtained around atezolizumab (anti-PD-L1) treatment. CDR3 sequence (DNA): TGCGCCAGCAGCCCCAATATGATAGCGGGAGGGCCAGATACGCAGTATTTT. Residues: CASSPNMIAGGPDTQYF.